This T cell receptor beta chain derives from a study of CD8+ T cells in alopecia areata. For the study at large: Percentage of affected scalp area was the basis on which treated patients' severity was scored. General study results and limits: On tofacitinib, scalp clonality and expanded CD8+ clones among top 100 fell significantly.

To note about this clone: Its specificity is unknown.

Trimming removed 0 bases at V and 6 bases at J, with 8 bases between. Per germline, CDR1 PRHDT and CDR2 FYEKMQ (reference sequence). The length of the CDR3 is 13 residues. Treatment of the sample: oral pan-JAK inhibitor, 5-10 mg twice daily. In each case, RNA was isolated and then reverse transcribed into cDNA as the sequencing template. Assay used: immunoSEQ multiplex PCR; TCRdb lists only in-frame clones, some missing. The sample includes some 120,000 clones, roughly 50% of them seen just once. The chain is built from TRBV13 and TRBJ1-1; D is possibly TRBD1 (5 bases). This TCR was recovered from a human donor with alopecia areata. The specimen was CD8+ T cells sorted from blood, collected at week 24, from a patient treated with tofacitinib. The CDR3 reads CASSLGGAAEAFF. The CDR3 nucleotides are TGTGCCAGCAGCTTAGGAGGGGCGGCTGAAGCTTTCTTT. Full variable domain (rest looked up from reference TRBV13 and TRBJ1-1): AAGVIQSPRHLIKEKRETATLKCYPIPRHDTVYWYQQGPGQDPQFLISFYEKMQSDKGSIPDRFSAQQFSDYHSELNMSSLELGDSALYFCASSLGGAAEAFFGQGTRLTVV.